The text below deals with one T cell receptor (beta chain). Amplification by 5'RACE using constant-segment primers produced TCR alpha and TCR beta cDNA libraries that carried sample barcodes and UMIs. MiXCR, run by TCRdb on the 5' RACE reads, gives a single entry per CDR3 protein. The repertoire holds around 470,000 distinct CDR3 sequences, with 20% as singletons. This specimen belongs to a study of T-cell memory formation after mild COVID-19. The sequence was collected from an adult woman who had mild COVID-19 (a few samples of this study predate the infection). Cell type and time point are not known. The sample taken for sequencing was PBMCs or a T cell subset sorted from them (not recorded which).

The CDR3 DNA sequence: TGTGCCAGCAGCGAAGGCGGGACTAGCGGTTCCACAGATACGCAGTATTTT. Protein sequence: CASSEGGTSGSTDTQYF. The chain carries TRBV6-4 and TRBJ2-3, with 11 bases aligning to TRBD2. V dropped 6 bases and J dropped 2; count of bases not matched to a gene: 10. CDR1 and CDR2 from the germline V gene are MRHNA and SNTAGT. The CDR3 runs to 17 residues.